What follows is one T cell receptor beta chain and its context. The antigen is undetermined. Investigators reverse transcribed all isolated RNA, so they sequenced expressed TCRB transcripts. Repertoires were generated with immunoSEQ multiplex PCR, while TCRdb's copy carries only in-frame clones and drops some. The data contain about 140,000 clones, around a tenth of them singletons. V was shortened by 5 bases and J by 6 bases, with 10 bases between the two germline ends. This CDR3 contains 12 residues. Looked up from germline, CDR1 is LNHNV and CDR2 is YYDKDF (reference sequence). This sample was included in a study of beta chain features in type 1 diabetes. Study outcomes and limitations: Within patients, naive, central memory and Treg TCRB repertoires seemed more similar than within healthy donors.

This clonotype was sampled from a middle-aged woman in good health. V gene TRBV15 combines with J gene TRBJ1-2, with D possibly being TRBD1 (5 bases). The sample was central memory CD4+ T cells from blood. CDR3 DNA sequence: TGTGCCACCAGCTTGGGGGGGGATGGCTACACCTTC. Its protein is CATSLGGDGYTF.